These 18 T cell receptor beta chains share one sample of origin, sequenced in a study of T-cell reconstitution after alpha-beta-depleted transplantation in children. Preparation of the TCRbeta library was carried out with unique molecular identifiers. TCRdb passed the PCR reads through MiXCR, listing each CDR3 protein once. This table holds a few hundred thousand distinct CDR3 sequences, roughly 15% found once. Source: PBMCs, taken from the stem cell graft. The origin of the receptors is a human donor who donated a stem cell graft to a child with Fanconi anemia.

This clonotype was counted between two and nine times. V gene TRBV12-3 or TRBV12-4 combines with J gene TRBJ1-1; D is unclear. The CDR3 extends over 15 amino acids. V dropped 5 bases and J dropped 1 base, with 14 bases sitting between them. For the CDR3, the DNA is TGTGCCAGCAGTCCGCTGGAGGGCTCGAACACTGAAGCTTTCTTT. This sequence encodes CASSPLEGSNTEAFF.

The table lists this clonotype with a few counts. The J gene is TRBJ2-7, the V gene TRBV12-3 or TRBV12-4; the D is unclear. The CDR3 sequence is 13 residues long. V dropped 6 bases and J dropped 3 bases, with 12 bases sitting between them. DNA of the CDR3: TGTGCCAGCAGCCCCTCGCTTTTCTACGAGCAGTACGTC. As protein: CASSPSLFYEQYV.

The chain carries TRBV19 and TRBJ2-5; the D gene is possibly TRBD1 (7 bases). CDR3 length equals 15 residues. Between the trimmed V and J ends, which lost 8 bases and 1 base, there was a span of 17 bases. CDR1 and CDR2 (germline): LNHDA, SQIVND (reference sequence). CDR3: CASAIRGTAQETQYF. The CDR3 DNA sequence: TGTGCCAGTGCCATCCGCGGGACAGCCCAAGAGACCCAGTACTTC.

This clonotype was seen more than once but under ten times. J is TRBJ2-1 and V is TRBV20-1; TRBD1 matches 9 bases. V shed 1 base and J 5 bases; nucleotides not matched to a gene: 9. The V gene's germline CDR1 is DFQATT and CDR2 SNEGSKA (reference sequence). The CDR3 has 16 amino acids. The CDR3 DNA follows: TGCAGTGCTAGAGGAGATAGACAGGGGGGTCACAATGAGCAGTTCTTC. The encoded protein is CSARGDRQGGHNEQFF.

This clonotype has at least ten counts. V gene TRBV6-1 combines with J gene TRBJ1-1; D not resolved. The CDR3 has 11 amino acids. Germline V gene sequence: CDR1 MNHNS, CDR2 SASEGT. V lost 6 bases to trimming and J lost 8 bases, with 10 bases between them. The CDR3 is CASRHLGEAFF. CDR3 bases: TGTGCCAGCAGGCACCTCGGGGAAGCTTTCTTT.

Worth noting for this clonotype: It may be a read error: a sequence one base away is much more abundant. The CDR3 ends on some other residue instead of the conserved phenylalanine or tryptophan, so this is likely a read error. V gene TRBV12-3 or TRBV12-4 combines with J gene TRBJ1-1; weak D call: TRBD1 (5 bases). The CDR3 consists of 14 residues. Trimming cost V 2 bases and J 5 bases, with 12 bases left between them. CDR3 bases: TGTGCCAGCAGTTTAACGGCAGGGCTGACTGAAGCTTTCTAT. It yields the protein CASSLTAGLTEAFY.

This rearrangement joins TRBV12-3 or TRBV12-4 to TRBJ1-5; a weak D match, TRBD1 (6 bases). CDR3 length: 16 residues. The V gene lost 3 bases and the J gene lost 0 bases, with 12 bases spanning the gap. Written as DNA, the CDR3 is TGTGCCAGCAGTTTCCGGACAGCTAATAGCAATCAGCCCCAGCATTTT. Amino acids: CASSFRTANSNQPQHF.

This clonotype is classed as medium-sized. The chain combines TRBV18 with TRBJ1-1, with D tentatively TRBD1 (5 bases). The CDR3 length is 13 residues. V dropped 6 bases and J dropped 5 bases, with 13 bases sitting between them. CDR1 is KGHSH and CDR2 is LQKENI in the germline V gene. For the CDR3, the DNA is TGTGCCAGCTCCACGGGGCGAGGTACTGAAGCTTTCTTT. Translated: CASSTGRGTEAFF.

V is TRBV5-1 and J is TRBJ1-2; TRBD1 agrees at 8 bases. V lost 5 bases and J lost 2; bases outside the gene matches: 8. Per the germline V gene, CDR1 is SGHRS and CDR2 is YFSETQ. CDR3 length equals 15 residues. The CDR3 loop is CASRDREVVNYGYTF. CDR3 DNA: TGCGCCAGCAGGGACAGGGAGGTTGTCAACTATGGCTACACCTTC.

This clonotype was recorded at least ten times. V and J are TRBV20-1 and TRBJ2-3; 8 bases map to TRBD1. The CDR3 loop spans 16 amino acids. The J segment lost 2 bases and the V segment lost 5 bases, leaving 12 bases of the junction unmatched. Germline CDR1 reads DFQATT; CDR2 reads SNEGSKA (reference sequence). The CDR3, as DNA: TGCAGTGCTCTTACCAGGGGGACAGGAGACACAGATACGCAGTATTTT. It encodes CSALTRGTGDTDTQYF.

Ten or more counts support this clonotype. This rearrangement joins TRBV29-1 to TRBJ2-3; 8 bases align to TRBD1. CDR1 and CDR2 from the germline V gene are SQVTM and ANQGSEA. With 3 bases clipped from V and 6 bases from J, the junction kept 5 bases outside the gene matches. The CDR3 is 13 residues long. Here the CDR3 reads CSVEGQVPDTQYF. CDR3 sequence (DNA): TGCAGCGTTGAGGGACAGGTCCCCGATACGCAGTATTTT.

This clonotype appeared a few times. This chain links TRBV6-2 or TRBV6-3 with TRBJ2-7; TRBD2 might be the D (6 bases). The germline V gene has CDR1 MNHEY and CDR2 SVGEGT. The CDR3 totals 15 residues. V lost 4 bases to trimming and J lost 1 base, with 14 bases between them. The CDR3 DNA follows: TGTGCCAGCAGTTCCTTGGGACTTTCATCCTACGAGCAGTACTTC. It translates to CASSSLGLSSYEQYF.

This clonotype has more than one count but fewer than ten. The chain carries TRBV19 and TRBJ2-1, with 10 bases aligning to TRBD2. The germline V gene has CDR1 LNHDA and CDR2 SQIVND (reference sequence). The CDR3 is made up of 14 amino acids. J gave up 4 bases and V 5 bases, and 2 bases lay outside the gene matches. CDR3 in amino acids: CASSWTSGYNEQFF. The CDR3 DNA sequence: TGTGCCAGTAGTTGGACTAGCGGTTACAATGAGCAGTTCTTC.

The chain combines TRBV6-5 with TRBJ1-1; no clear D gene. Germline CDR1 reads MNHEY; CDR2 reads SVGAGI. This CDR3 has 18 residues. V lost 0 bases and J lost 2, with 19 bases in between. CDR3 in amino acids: CASSYSRSGSGINTEAFF. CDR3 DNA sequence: TGTGCCAGCAGTTACTCGAGGTCGGGGAGTGGGATAAACACTGAAGCTTTCTTT.

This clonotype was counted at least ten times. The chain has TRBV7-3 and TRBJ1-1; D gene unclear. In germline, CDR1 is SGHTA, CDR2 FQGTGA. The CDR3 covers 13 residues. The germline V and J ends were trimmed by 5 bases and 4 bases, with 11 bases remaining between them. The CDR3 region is CASSPTTVTEAFF. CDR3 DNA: TGTGCCAGCAGCCCGACGACGGTCACTGAAGCTTTCTTT.

The CDR3, as DNA: TGCAGCGTTGACATGGGGCGGGAGACCCAGTACTTC. This sequence encodes CSVDMGRETQYF. The chain joins TRBV29-1 to TRBJ2-5; tentative D call: TRBD1 (5 bases). Germline lookup yields CDR1 SQVTM and CDR2 ANQGSEA. V shed 3 bases and J shed 5 bases, with 10 bases lying between them. This CDR3 has 12 amino acids.

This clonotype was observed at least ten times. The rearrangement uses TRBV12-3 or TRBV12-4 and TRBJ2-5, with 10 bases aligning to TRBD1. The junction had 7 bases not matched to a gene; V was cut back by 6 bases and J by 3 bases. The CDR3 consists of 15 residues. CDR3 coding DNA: TGTGCCAGCAGCCCTATGACAGGGGGCAAAGAGACCCAGTACTTC. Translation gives CASSPMTGGKETQYF.

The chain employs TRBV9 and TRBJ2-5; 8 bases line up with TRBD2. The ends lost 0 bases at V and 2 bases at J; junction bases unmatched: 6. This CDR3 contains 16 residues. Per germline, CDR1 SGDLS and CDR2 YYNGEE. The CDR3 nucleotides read TGTGCCAGCAGCGTAGGCGGTGCGGGGGGTCAAGAGACCCAGTACTTC. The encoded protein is CASSVGGAGGQETQYF.